The 11 T cell receptor beta chains presented below share a single source sample, sequenced in a study of T cell responses to AZD1222 COVID-19 vaccine. Measured with immunoSEQ multiplex PCR; TCRdb has only the in-frame clones, and not every one. The table includes fewer than 110,000 clones, approximately 86% detected once. This specimen consisted of peripheral blood, obtained on day 0 of AZD1222 vaccination. These receptors all come from an adult in good health.

V is TRBV7-2 and J is TRBJ1-2; the match to TRBD1 covers 9 bases. Germline values: CDR1 SGHTA, CDR2 FQGNSA. Trimming removed 7 bases from V and 7 bases from J; junction bases left unmatched: 7. This CDR3 contains 13 residues. The CDR3 DNA reads TGTGCCAGCACCACTGGGACAGGGTTTGGCTACACCTTC. It codes for CASTTGTGFGYTF. Full variable domain (remainder filled in from reference TRBV7-2 and TRBJ1-2): GAGVSQSPSNKVTEKGKDVELRCDPISGHTALYWYRQSLGQGLEFLIYFQGNSAPDKSGLPSDRFSAERTGGSVSTLTIQRTQQEDSAVYLCASTTGTGFGYTFGSGTRLTVV.

The CDR3, as DNA: TGTGCCAGCACCCAGGGCCCGGGAAACACCATATATTTT. It encodes CASTQGPGNTIYF. The chain carries TRBV6-6 and TRBJ1-3, with D possibly matching TRBD1 (5 bases). Deletions cut 7 bases from V and 4 bases from J, with 11 bases between. The CDR3 spans 13 residues. Germline V CDR1 and CDR2: MNHNY, SVGAGI (reference sequence).

The V and J genes are TRBV3-1 (or the pseudogene TRBV3-2) and TRBJ1-6; no firm D call. V lost 4 bases, J lost 7 bases, and 14 bases lay in between. Germline-derived CDR1 and CDR2 are LGHDT and YNNKEL (reference sequence). CDR3 length: 15 amino acids. CDR3 loop: CASSPSGSRNSPLHF. DNA for the CDR3: TGTGCCAGCAGCCCCTCGGGGTCGCGGAATTCACCCCTCCACTTT.

The V and J genes are TRBV18 and TRBJ1-5; maybe TRBD1 (5 bases). Germline V gene lookup returns CDR1 KGHSH and CDR2 LQKENI. This CDR3 region has 13 residues. Trimming pared 6 bases from V and 6 bases from J, leaving 12 bases between. CDR3 sequence: CASSRDASQPQHF. The CDR3 nucleotides read TGTGCCAGCTCCAGGGATGCGTCTCAGCCCCAGCATTTT.

V gene TRBV5-4 combines with J gene TRBJ1-2; D is unclear. V was clipped by 4 bases and J by 0 bases, with 10 bases between them. Germline V lookup: CDR1 SGHNT, CDR2 YYREEE (reference sequence). This CDR3 has 14 amino acids. The CDR3 DNA sequence: TGTGCCAGCAGCCCTCGGGCAGCTAACTATGGCTACACCTTC. Protein sequence: CASSPRAANYGYTF. The whole variable domain, remainder taken from reference TRBV5-4 and TRBJ1-2, is ETGVTQSPTHLIKTRGQQVTLRCSSQSGHNTVSWYQQALGQGPQFIFQYYREEENGRGNFPPRFSGLQFPNYSSELNVNALELDDSALYLCASSPRAANYGYTFGSGTRLTVV.

The rearrangement links TRBV28 to TRBJ2-1; D is perhaps TRBD2 (5 bases). Germline loops: CDR1 MDHEN, CDR2 SYDVKM. The CDR3 sequence is 16 residues long. V lost 6 bases and J 0 bases, leaving 15 bases between the germline ends. The CDR3 reads CASSSHGVSSYNEQFF. The CDR3 DNA reads TGTGCCAGCAGCTCTCACGGGGTTAGCTCCTACAATGAGCAGTTCTTC.

This chain's CDR3 is CASSHQYMVKSLGELFF. CDR3 DNA: TGCGCCAGCAGCCACCAGTATATGGTGAAATCTTTAGGGGAGCTGTTTTTT. The chain is built from TRBV4-1 and TRBJ2-2; D ambiguous. The CDR3 has 17 residues. Trimming removed 3 bases at V and 8 bases at J, with 22 bases between. The germline V gene has CDR1 MGHRA and CDR2 YSYEKL.

The V call is TRBV7-9, the J call TRBJ1-5; D gene ambiguous. The CDR3 runs to 13 residues. V lost 3 bases and J lost 1, with 4 bases in between. CDR1 SEHNR and CDR2 FQNEAQ come from the germline V gene (reference sequence). The CDR3 nucleotides read TGTGCCAGCAGCTTTAGCAGCAATCAGCCCCAGCATTTT. Encoded protein: CASSFSSNQPQHF.

The chain has TRBV11-3 and TRBJ1-1; 9 nucleotides line up with TRBD1. Germline assignment: CDR1 SGHNT and CDR2 YENEEA. CDR3 length: 15 residues. The V gene end was trimmed by 5 bases and the J gene end by 1 base; junction bases not matched to a gene: 5. CDR3 sequence: CASSHGTGRNTEAFF. CDR3 in DNA: TGTGCCAGCAGCCACGGGACAGGGAGGAACACTGAAGCTTTCTTT.

The V call is TRBV6-5, the J call TRBJ2-1; 9 bases line up with TRBD1. This CDR3 comprises 15 residues. With 6 bases clipped from V and 3 bases from J, the junction kept 6 bases outside the gene matches. Germline V gene sequence: CDR1 MNHEY, CDR2 SVGAGI. Here the CDR3 reads CASRRRQGGYNEQFF. The CDR3 DNA reads TGTGCCAGCAGGAGGCGACAGGGGGGCTACAATGAGCAGTTCTTC.

The J gene is TRBJ2-5, the V gene TRBV5-1, with TRBD2 identical over 7 bases. The CDR3 consists of 17 residues. V lost 1 base and J lost 1; bases outside the gene matches: 10. Germline CDR1 is SGHRS and CDR2 is YFSETQ. The CDR3 DNA is TGCGCCAGCAGCTTGAGTCCCAGCGGGATTCGCCAAGAGACCCAGTACTTC. Its protein product is CASSLSPSGIRQETQYF.